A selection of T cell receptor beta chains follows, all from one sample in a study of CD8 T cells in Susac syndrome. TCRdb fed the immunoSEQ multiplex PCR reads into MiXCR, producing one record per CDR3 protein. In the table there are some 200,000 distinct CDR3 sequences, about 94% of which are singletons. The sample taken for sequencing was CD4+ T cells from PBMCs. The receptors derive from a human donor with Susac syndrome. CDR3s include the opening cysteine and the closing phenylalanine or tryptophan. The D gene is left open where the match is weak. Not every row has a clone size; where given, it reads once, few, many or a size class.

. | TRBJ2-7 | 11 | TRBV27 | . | CASKGYYEQYF | TGTGCCAGCAAGGGATACTACGAGCAGTACTTC
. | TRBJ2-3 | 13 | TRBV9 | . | CASSVGPGDTQYF | TGTGCCAGCAGCGTAGGTCCCGGGGATACGCAGTATTTT
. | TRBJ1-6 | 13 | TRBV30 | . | CAWTSGIDSPLHF | TGTGCCTGGACCTCCGGGATAGATTCACCCCTCCACTTT
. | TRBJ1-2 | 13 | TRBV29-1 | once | CSVKERQAYGYTF | TGCAGCGTCAAGGAGCGACAGGCCTATGGCTACACCTTC
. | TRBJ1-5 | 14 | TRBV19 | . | CASNSGRSNQPQHF | TGTGCCAGTAACTCCGGACGGAGCAATCAGCCCCAGCATTTT
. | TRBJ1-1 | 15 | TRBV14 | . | CATRKIIIRNTEAFF | TGTGCCACCAGAAAGATCATTATTAGGAACACTGAAGCTTTCTTT
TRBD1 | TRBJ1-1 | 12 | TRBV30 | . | CAWSNTGGLAFF | TGTGCCTGGAGCAATACAGGGGGCTTAGCTTTCTTT
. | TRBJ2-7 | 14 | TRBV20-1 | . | CSARGGDDPYEQYF | TGCAGTGCTAGGGGGGGCGACGATCCCTACGAGCAGTACTTC
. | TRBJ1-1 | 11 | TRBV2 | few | CASRENTEAFF | TGTGCCAGCAGGGAGAACACTGAAGCTTTCTTT
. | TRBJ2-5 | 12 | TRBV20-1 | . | CSASDPQETQYF | TGCAGTGCTAGCGATCCCCAAGAGACCCAGTACTTC